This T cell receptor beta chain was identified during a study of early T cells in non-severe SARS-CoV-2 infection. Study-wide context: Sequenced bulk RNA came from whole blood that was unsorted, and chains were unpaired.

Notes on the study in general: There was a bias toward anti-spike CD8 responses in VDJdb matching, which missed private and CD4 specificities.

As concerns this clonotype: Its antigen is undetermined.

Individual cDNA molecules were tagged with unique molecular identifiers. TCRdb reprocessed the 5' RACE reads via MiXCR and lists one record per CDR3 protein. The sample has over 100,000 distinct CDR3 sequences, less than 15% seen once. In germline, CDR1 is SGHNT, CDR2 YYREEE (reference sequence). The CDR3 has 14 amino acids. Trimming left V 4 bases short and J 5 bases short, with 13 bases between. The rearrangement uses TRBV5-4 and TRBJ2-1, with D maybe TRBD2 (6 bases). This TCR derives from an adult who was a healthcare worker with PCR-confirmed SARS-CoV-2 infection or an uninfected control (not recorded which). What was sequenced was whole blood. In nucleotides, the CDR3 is TGTGCCAGCAGCCTCCGGACTACTGACAATGAGCAGTTCTTC. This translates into CASSLRTTDNEQFF.